The 15 T cell receptor beta chains below were found in one sample sequenced in a study of blood T cells in healthy people across ages. The use of a sample-barcoded 5' primer and a J-beta primer mix characterized a second PCR of about 7 to 12 cycles. MiXCR, applied by TCRdb to the 5' RACE reads, yields one record per CDR3 protein. In the table there are some 700,000 distinct CDR3 sequences, roughly 41% of which are singletons. Input material: blood. Receptors were obtained from a woman aged 55-75 years in good health.

This clonotype was detected only a few times. This chain connects TRBV7-8 to TRBJ2-3; TRBD2 agrees at 11 bases. The CDR3 is 19 residues long. Germline CDR1 reads SGHVS; CDR2 reads FQNEAQ. The J segment lost 3 bases and the V segment lost 6 bases, leaving 17 bases of the junction unmatched. CDR3 protein: CASRPGQRKLAGVTDTQYF. CDR3 coding DNA: TGTGCCAGCAGGCCGGGACAGCGCAAACTAGCGGGAGTAACAGATACGCAGTATTTT.

In the case of this clonotype: A read error may be the cause here, since a much bigger clone is one base away. The gene calls are TRBV6-2 or TRBV6-3 and TRBJ2-1, with 10 bases fitting TRBD2. The CDR3 is made up of 13 amino acids. Germline loops: CDR1 MNHEY, CDR2 SVGEGT. CDR3 in amino acids: CGSSYLTSGEQFF. CDR3 DNA: TGTGGCAGCAGTTATCTGACTAGCGGGGAGCAGTTCTTC.

This clonotype turned up a few times. The chain employs TRBV7-2 and TRBJ2-1; D is uncertain. The V and J ends lost 7 bases and 2 bases respectively, with 6 bases between them. The CDR3 contains 12 residues. CDR1 is SGHTA and CDR2 is FQGNSA in the germline V gene. CDR3 sequence reads: CASNTAYNEQFF. The CDR3 nucleotides read TGTGCCAGCAACACGGCCTACAATGAGCAGTTCTTC.

The rearrangement links TRBV5-6 to TRBJ2-5; D not resolved. CDR1 is SGHDT, CDR2 YYEEEE, per germline. Trimming pared 0 bases from V and 11 bases from J, leaving 11 bases between. This CDR3 is 12 amino acids long. The CDR3 protein is CASSLALSRQYF. The CDR3 DNA sequence: TGTGCCAGCAGCTTGGCTCTTTCGCGGCAGTACTTC.

This clonotype appeared a few times. CDR3 in amino acids: CASRSGRGATDTQYF. The CDR3 DNA reads as TGTGCCAGCCGTTCCGGGCGGGGGGCCACAGATACGCAGTATTTT. V gene TRBV7-3 combines with J gene TRBJ2-3, with 8 bases identical to TRBD2. J lost 2 bases, V lost 8 bases, and 9 bases had no gene match. The CDR3 totals 15 residues. CDR1 and CDR2 from the germline V gene are SGHTA and FQGTGA.

This clonotype was counted between two and nine times. V is TRBV18 and J is TRBJ2-3, with 9 bases matching TRBD2. Germline lookup yields CDR1 KGHSH and CDR2 LQKENI. The V segment lost 4 bases and the J segment 3 bases; nucleotides outside the gene matches: 5. This CDR3 is built from 15 residues. In DNA form, the CDR3 reads TGTGCCAGCTCACAAGCGGGAGGTGAAACAGATACGCAGTATTTT. Translating gives CASSQAGGETDTQYF.

This clonotype showed up many times. The chain combines TRBV29-1 with TRBJ2-3; 8 bases are a match to TRBD1. The V segment lost 4 bases and the J segment 3 bases; nucleotides outside the gene matches: 9. Germline-derived CDR1 and CDR2 are SQVTM and ANQGSEA. The CDR3 runs 15 residues. CDR3: CSVGLVTGVTDTQYF. DNA for the CDR3: TGCAGCGTTGGATTGGTGACAGGGGTTACAGATACGCAGTATTTT.

This chain links TRBV3-1 with TRBJ2-3; 12 bases fit TRBD2. V lost 1 base and J lost 4; bases outside the gene matches: 6. The CDR3 contains 17 residues. CDR1 and CDR2 (germline): LGHDT, YNNKEL (reference sequence). CDR3 region: CASSQGASGGASDTQYF. The CDR3 bases are TGTGCCAGCAGCCAAGGAGCTAGCGGGGGGGCTTCAGATACGCAGTATTTT.

The chain is built from TRBV5-1 and TRBJ2-1, with D possibly TRBD1 on 5 matching bases. Germline V gene lookup returns CDR1 SGHRS and CDR2 YFSETQ. V was shortened by 1 base and J by 10 bases, with 9 bases between the two germline ends. The CDR3 covers 12 residues. CDR3 nucleotides: TGCGCCAGCAGCTTGTGGGGCTACGAGCAGTTCTTC. The encoded protein is CASSLWGYEQFF.

The genes are TRBV6-6 and TRBJ2-1, with D perhaps TRBD2 (6 bases). This CDR3 is built from 16 residues. Between the trimmed V and J ends, which lost 0 bases and 0 bases, there was a span of 9 bases. Per germline, CDR1 MNHNY and CDR2 SVGAGI (reference sequence). The CDR3 here is CASSYSAGYSYNEQFF. CDR3 sequence (DNA): TGTGCCAGCAGTTACTCAGCGGGTTACTCCTACAATGAGCAGTTCTTC.

This clonotype was counted between two and nine times. The CDR3: CASSKPDRRRGRQVSYEQYF. Written as DNA, the CDR3 is TGTGCCAGCAGCAAACCAGATCGGCGGAGGGGAAGACAAGTCTCCTACGAGCAGTACTTC. V and J are TRBV21-1 and TRBJ2-7; the tabulated D call, TRBD2, remains unverified against the DNA. TRBV21-1 is assigned pseudogene status. The CDR3 has 20 residues.

The chain employs TRBV9 and TRBJ2-4; D unresolved. The J call may be wrong; the DNA end is better matched by TRBJ2-5. CDR3 size: 11 residues. Per the germline V gene, CDR1 is SGDLS and CDR2 is YYNGEE. CDR3 DNA sequence: TGTGCCGGCATCCGCCCAGAGACCCAGTACTTC. This translates into CAGIRPETQYF.

The CDR3 spells CASSAKRADTQYF. The CDR3 coding sequence is TGTGCCAGCAGTGCCAAAAGGGCAGATACGCAGTATTTT. The chain combines TRBV12-3 or TRBV12-4 with TRBJ2-3; D not certain. The CDR3 loop spans 13 amino acids. Deletions cut 5 bases from V and 4 bases from J, with 10 bases between.

This clonotype appeared once. The chain is built from TRBV7-2 and TRBJ1-2; D unclear. Per germline, CDR1 SGHTA and CDR2 FQGNSA. CDR3 size: 15 residues. Trimming stripped 1 base from V and 4 bases from J, with 13 bases between. CDR3 in DNA: TGTGCCAGCAGCTTAGGATCCGGCGGTTTCTATGGCTACACCTTC. It codes for CASSLGSGGFYGYTF.

This clonotype was seen a handful of times. The chain combines TRBV28 with TRBJ2-1; D is possibly TRBD1 (6 bases). V lost 3 bases, J lost 12 bases, and 12 bases lay in between. CDR1 and CDR2 (germline): MDHEN, SYDVKM. The CDR3 is 12 residues long. The chain's CDR3 is CASSLSRGVQFF. The DNA of the CDR3 is TGTGCCAGCAGTTTGAGCAGGGGTGTGCAGTTCTTC.